This T cell receptor beta chain was captured in a study of cytomegalovirus exposure and HLA in healthy donors (dated by TCRdb to about 2017). Describing the broader study: In an earlier analysis of some 610 of the donors, under 300 Gb of sequence data and 90 million to 120 million unique TCR beta sequences from roughly 200 million T cells were reported. Along with the 666-subject first cohort, a separate validation cohort of over a hundred different subjects was used. The study aimed to test whether signatures of past pathogen exposure could be identified by cataloging public T cell receptors. To predict cytomegalovirus infection status, the study brought together high-throughput TCR immunosequencing, statistical association of individual TCRs with disease status, and machine learning. All discovery cohort repertoires had been generated on a single sequencing platform. An earlier analysis of approximately 640 of the donors applied high-throughput TCR beta sequencing to assess whether each TCR beta V gene segment acted as functional or pseudogenic. Alongside the repertoire data, information on donor age, sex, ethnicity and CMV serostatus was compiled. Across some 400 genotyped donors of the cohort, an average of about 240,000 unique TCR beta nucleotide sequences per donor were sequenced, and 15% to 20% of those sequences were non-productive. Because of strong linkage in the cohort, roughly five DR-DQ haplotypes were treated as single units for association and clustering. Approximately 310 gigabases of sequencing data and around 87 million unique TCR sequences were included in an early release covering roughly 600 HLA-typed donors. A later analysis re-analyzed previously published TCR beta repertoires from 666 donors and added high-resolution HLA genotyping to study TCR occurrence patterns. Rather than using new phenotypic data, the later analysis identified candidate immune exposures from TCR beta sequences and from how often those sequences occurred across donors. HLA typing covered class I and class II loci at four-digit resolution. The T cell repertoires of 666 subjects were profiled by immunosequencing and related to cytomegalovirus serostatus. A later genetic analysis took genome-wide SNP genotypes for about 55% of the roughly 670 donors and used that subset as a discovery cohort. The number of typed donors differed by locus: about 629-630 for A, B, C, DRB1 and DQB1; some 540 for DQA1; 606 for DPA1; and approximately 450 for DPB1. Among the roughly 370 genotyped donors, around 79% belonged to the genetic ancestry cluster associated with self-reported Caucasian donors. Findings and caveats that apply to the study as a whole: In vitro tests confirmed that a few of the cytomegalovirus-associated TCR beta chains recognize cytomegalovirus antigens. V-gene and J-gene trimming of TCR beta chains was associated with a missense DCLRE1C variant in a later genetic analysis, and the association was replicated in an independent cohort. Because the 87-base-pair reads could not distinguish some IMGT-functional V segments, including TRBV6-2 and TRBV6-3, those segments were excluded. Approximately 16 rarely observed V segments, including chromosome 9 orphons, were excluded from the earlier analysis of several hundred of the donors because counts were too low. Specific HLA alleles were associated with 16,951 TCR beta sequences at a false discovery rate of 0.05 in a later analysis. In a later genetic analysis, fewer N-insertions in productive TCRs were reported among donors in an Asian-associated ancestry cluster than the roughly 700-donor mean. In a later analysis, HLA-associated TCR beta chains were found to be more clonally expanded and to have lower generation probabilities than equally common non-associated chains. According to a later analysis, TCR association rates differed among HLA loci, with DRB1 alleles showing the most associated TCRs and HLA-C alleles showing the fewest. A later analysis reported that several top co-occurrence clusters appeared linked to parvovirus B19, influenza, CMV and Epstein-Barr virus. Most TCR sequences were seen in very few donors, while some public TCRs were found in many individuals. HLA typing was unavailable for some donors at each locus, so association tests used only the typed subset. Linkage disequilibrium might explain the correlated functional status among segregating V segments, but an unknown experimental factor could not be excluded. The classifier was reported to diagnose cytomegalovirus status with high specificity and sensitivity in both the original and validation cohorts. The authors suggested that the approach could potentially be extended to other disease states and immunological phenotypes. Presence/absence analyses assumed roughly uniform sequencing depth across donors, an assumption that may not hold. In a later analysis, most CMV-associated TCR beta chains were found to appear HLA-restricted, with HLA associations seemingly driven largely by CMV exposure. A further reported finding was that TCR beta sequences accurately predicted the HLA-A and HLA-B alleles for most subjects in the first cohort. In this cohort, only TCR beta chains were sequenced, and detectable features were limited by the absence of alpha or paired-chain data. In an earlier analysis of about 540 of the donors, most TCR beta V segments were observed in productive rearrangements about 90% or about 30% of the time, broadly matching IMGT annotations. A cluster of highly shared sequence variants was judged likely to represent a technical artifact of the sequencing pipeline. The study listed 150 to 200 TCR beta chains as associated with cytomegalovirus. Strong co-occurrence of HLA alleles, especially DR and DQ, made assigning TCR associations to individual alleles difficult. For the cohort, immune exposure information was limited to CMV serostatus.

On this clone: Its antigen is unknown. No base quality values were provided; no much bigger clone lies one nucleotide off.

To prepare the library, the immunoSEQ multiplex PCR assay was applied. The multiplex PCR relied on a mix of 60 forward primers for TCR Vbeta segments and 13 reverse primers for TCR Jbeta segments. The CDR3 region of rearranged TCR beta genes was amplified from genomic DNA by a multiplex PCR assay. On the Illumina HiSeq System, the amplified TCR beta libraries were sequenced as 87-base-pair reads. Processing in the source paper ran as follows. A later analysis tallied 75 million to 95 million unique TCR beta chains across the 666 repertoires, and about 10 million of those chains were shared by two or more donors. Raw reads were error-corrected and collapsed into unique sequences with a nearest-neighbor algorithm that merged closely related sequences to remove PCR and sequencing errors. CDR3 sequences were aligned to IMGT reference sequences to assign V, D and J gene segments. For a sequence to be retained, at least a six-nucleotide match to both a V gene segment and a J gene segment was required. A rearrangement was called productive if the CDR3 had no stop codons and remained in frame with V and J, and every other rearrangement was called non-productive. CDR3 was defined by IMGT convention, running from the second conserved V-encoded cysteine to the conserved J-encoded phenylalanine. Sequences without an unambiguous match to a single V gene segment were excluded from the earlier analysis of several hundred of the donors. An earlier analysis of a few hundred of the donors called V segments functional above 56.7% productive rearrangements and segregating when the between-donor standard deviation exceeded 5%. A statistical classification framework was built to diagnose cytomegalovirus status from the catalog of TCR beta chain sequences. In a later analysis, V and J genes were assigned by comparing TCR nucleotide sequences against IMGT/GENE-DB human TR gene sequences. The TCRdist pipeline was used in a later analysis to assign CDR3 sequences and most-parsimonious VDJ recombination scenarios. A later analysis defined each TCR beta chain by its CDR3 amino acid sequence plus V-gene family, and excluded reads lacking a unique V-gene family. To address suspected cross-contamination and a sequencing artifact, a later analysis removed around 600 highly shared, low-generation-probability nucleotide sequences. In a later analysis, a clonal expansion index for each public chain was calculated from normalized within-repertoire ranks of inferred template counts. Generation probabilities in a later analysis came from a VDJ recombination model fitted to out-of-frame rearrangements, and those results were checked against IGoR. A later analysis scored TCR-TCR, TCR-HLA and TCR-CMV co-occurrence with hypergeometric tests, applying a repertoire-size bias correction to TCR pairs. False discovery rates were estimated in a later analysis by permuting HLA or CMV assignments 20 times. In a later analysis, co-occurring TCRs were grouped using DBSCAN, and TCRdist sequence similarity was added for clustering within HLA-allele-positive subsets. Repertoires with fewer than 30,000 or more than 120,000 public chains, plus five repertoires with anomalous nucleotide sharing, were excluded from co-occurrence clustering. In its TCRdb copy, this immuneACCESS table keeps in-frame sequences only and misses some clones. Where compared with another copy, unresolved V genes explain less than half of these, and the others have no known cause. V and J calls and clone size are as listed in that table; D and trimming were resolved from the DNA. The sample profile shows about 180,000 clones; around 78% of them were found once. The top ten clonotypes cover under 2% of the sample.

For CDR1 and CDR2, the germline V gene lists MDHEN and SYDVKM. V lost 8 bases and J lost 0 bases; the stretch between them is 6 bases long. The CDR3 contains 12 residues, cysteine and phenylalanine counted. The sequence is cut down to CDR3 DNA, 36 bases in frame from base 1. The cohort comprised more than 550 healthy bone marrow donors. All cohort members were sampled while nominally healthy, although unrecorded immune exposures were likely present. The donor was CMV seronegative and belonged to the group of over 300 seronegative cohort members. A peripheral blood sample was collected from each donor, and TCR beta sequencing was performed on peripheral blood mononuclear cells. The Qiagen DNeasy Blood Extraction Kit was used to extract genomic DNA from the blood cell samples.

The chain is assembled from TRBV28 and TRBJ2-3, with TRBD1 perhaps the D gene, on 6 matching bases. The TCR was taken from a man younger than 30 in good health and CMV-seronegative. The sample comprised PBMCs. The CDR3 region reads CASQGSTDTQYF. The DNA sequence is TGTGCCAGCCAGGGGAGCACAGATACGCAGTATTTT.